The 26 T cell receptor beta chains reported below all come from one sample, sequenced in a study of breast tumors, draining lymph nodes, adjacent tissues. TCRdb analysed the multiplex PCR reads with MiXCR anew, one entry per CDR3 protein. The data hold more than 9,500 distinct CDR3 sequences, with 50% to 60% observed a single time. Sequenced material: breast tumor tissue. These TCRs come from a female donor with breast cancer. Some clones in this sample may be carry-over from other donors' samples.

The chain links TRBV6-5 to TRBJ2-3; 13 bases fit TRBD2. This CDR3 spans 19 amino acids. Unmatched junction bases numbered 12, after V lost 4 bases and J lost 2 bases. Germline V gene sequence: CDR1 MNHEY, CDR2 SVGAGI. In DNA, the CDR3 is TGTGCCAGCAGTTCCAGGACTAGCGGGGGTCAGCTCCACACAGATACGCAGTATTTT. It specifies CASSSRTSGGQLHTDTQYF.

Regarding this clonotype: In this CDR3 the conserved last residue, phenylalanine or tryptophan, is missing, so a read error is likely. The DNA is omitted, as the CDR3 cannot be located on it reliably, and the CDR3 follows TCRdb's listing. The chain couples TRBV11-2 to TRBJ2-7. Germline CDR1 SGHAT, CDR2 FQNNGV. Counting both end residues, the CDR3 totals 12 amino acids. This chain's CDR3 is CASSARSMPANT.

CDR3 amino acids: CASSLESNSPLHF. The DNA for the CDR3 is TGCGCCAGCAGCTTGGAGTCCAATTCACCCCTCCACTTT. The chain has TRBV5-1 and TRBJ1-6; the D is unclear. The V end was cut by 0 bases, the J end by 7 bases, with 5 bases between. CDR1 and CDR2 from the germline V gene are SGHRS and YFSETQ. CDR3 size: 13 residues.

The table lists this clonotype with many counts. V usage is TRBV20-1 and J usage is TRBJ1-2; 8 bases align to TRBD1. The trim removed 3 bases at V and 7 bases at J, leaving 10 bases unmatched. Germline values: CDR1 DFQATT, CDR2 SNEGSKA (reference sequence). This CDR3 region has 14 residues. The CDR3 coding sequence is TGCAGTGCTAGGGCAGGGGGCAAGGTCTCTGGCTACACCTTC. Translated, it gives CSARAGGKVSGYTF.

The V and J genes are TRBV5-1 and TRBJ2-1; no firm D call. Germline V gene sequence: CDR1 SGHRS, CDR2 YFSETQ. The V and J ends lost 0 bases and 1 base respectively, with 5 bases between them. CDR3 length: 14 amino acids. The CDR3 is CASSLAESYNEQFF. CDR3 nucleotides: TGCGCCAGCAGCTTGGCGGAGTCCTACAATGAGCAGTTCTTC. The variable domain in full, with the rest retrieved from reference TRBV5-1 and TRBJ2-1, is KAGVTQTPRYLIKTRGQQVTLSCSPISGHRSVSWYQQTPGQGLQFLFEYFSETQRNKGNFPGRFSGRQFSNSRSEMNVSTLELGDSALYLCASSLAESYNEQFFGPGTRLTVL.

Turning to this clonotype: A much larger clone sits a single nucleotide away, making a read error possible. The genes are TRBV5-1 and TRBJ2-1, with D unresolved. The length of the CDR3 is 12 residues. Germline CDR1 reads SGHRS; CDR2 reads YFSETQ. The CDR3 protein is CASSLARNEHFF. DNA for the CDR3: TGCGCCAGCAGCTTGGCTAGAAATGAGCACTTCTTC.

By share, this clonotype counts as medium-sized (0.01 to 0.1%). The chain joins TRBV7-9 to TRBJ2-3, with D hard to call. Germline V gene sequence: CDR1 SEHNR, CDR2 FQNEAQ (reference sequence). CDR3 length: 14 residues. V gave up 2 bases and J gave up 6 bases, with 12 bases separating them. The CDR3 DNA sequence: TGTGCCAGCAGCTTATCGACTCCCCAGGATACGCAGTATTTT. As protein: CASSLSTPQDTQYF.

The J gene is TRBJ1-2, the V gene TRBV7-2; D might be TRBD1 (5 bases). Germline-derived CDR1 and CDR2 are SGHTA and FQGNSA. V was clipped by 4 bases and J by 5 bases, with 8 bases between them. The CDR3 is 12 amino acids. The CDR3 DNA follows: TGTGCCAGCAGCTCAGACAGATATGGCTACACCTTC. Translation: CASSSDRYGYTF.

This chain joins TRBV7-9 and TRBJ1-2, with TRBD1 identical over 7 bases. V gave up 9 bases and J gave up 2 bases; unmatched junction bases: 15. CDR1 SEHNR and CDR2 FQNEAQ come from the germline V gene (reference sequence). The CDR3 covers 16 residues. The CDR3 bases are TGTGCCAGTGTTATTCCCGGGACAGATATAAACTATGGCTACACCTTC. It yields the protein CASVIPGTDINYGYTF.

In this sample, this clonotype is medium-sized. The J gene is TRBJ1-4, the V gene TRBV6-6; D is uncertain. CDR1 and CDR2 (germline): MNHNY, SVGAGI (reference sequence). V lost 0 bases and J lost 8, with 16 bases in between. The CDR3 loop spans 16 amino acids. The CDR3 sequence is CASSYSTSSQDEKLFF. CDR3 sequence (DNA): TGTGCCAGCAGTTACTCGACTTCCAGCCAAGACGAAAAACTGTTTTTT.

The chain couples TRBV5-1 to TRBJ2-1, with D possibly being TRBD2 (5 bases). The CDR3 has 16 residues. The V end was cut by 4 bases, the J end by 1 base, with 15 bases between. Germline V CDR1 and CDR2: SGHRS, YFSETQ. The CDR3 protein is CASSPTSGISYNEQFF. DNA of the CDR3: TGCGCCAGCAGCCCGACAAGCGGAATTTCCTACAATGAGCAGTTCTTC.

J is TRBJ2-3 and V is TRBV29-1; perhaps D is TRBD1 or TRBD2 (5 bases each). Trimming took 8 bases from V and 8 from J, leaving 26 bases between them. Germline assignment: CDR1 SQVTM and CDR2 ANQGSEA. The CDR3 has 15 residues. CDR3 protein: CSTGPGLVLSGTQYF. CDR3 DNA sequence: TGCAGCACCGGGCCGGGGCTGGTGTTGTCGGGTACGCAGTATTTT.

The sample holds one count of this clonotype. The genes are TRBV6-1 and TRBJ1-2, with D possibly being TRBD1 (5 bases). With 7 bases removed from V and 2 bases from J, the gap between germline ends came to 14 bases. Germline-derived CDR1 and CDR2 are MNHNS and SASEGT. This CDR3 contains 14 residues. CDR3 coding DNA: TGTGCCAGCAACAGACAGACGATGAACTATGGCTACACCTTC. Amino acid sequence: CASNRQTMNYGYTF.

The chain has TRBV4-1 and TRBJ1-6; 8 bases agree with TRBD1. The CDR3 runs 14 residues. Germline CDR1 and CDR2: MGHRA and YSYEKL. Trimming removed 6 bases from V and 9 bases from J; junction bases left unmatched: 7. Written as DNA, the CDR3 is TGCGCCAGCAGTCGCTCCGGGACAGGTTCACCCCTCCACTTT. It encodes CASSRSGTGSPLHF.

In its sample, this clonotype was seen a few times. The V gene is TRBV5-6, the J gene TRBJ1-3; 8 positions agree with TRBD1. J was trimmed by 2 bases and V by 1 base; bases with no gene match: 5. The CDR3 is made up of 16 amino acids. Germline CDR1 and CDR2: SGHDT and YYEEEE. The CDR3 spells CASSLLQGVTGNTIYF. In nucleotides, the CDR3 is TGTGCCAGCAGCTTGTTACAGGGGGTCACTGGAAACACCATATATTTT.

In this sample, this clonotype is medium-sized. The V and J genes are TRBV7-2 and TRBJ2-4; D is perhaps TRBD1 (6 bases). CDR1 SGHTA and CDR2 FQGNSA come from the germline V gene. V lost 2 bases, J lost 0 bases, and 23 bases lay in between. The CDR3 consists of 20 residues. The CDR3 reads CASSLINWGGTQLAKNIQYF. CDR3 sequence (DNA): TGTGCCAGCAGCTTAATTAACTGGGGTGGGACACAGCTAGCCAAAAACATTCAGTACTTC.

In nucleotides, the CDR3 is TGTGCCAGCACCGGAGAGTGGACGGAGACCCAGTACTTC. The encoded protein is CASTGEWTETQYF. V is TRBV2 and J is TRBJ2-5, with D unresolved. The germline CDR1 and CDR2 sequences are SNHLY and FYNNEI. Deletions cut 7 bases from V and 5 bases from J, with 14 bases between. The CDR3 consists of 13 residues. Using reference TRBV2 and TRBJ2-5 for the parts outside the CDR3, the full variable domain is EPEVTQTPSHQVTQMGQEVILRCVPISNHLYFYWYRQILGQKVEFLVSFYNNEISEKSEIFDDQFSVERPDGSNFTLKIRSTKLEDSAMYFCASTGEWTETQYFGPGTRLLVL.

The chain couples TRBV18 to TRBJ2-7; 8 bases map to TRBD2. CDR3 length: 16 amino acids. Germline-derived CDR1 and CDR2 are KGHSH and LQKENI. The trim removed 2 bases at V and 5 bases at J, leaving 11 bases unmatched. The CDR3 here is CASSPSVAGPRDEQYF. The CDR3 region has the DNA TGTGCCAGCTCACCATCCGTAGCGGGACCAAGGGACGAGCAGTACTTC.

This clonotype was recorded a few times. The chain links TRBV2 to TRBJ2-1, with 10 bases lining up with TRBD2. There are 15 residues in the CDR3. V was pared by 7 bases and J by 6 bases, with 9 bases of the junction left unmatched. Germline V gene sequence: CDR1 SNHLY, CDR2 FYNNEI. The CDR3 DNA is TGTGCCAGCATGGCTGGGCTAGCGGGGGTCAATGAGCAGTTCTTC. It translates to CASMAGLAGVNEQFF.

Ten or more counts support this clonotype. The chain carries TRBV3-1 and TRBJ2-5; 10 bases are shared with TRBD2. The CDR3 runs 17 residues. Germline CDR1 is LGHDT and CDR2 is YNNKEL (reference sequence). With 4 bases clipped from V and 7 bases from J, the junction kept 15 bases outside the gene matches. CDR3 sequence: CASSPTLAGAFGGTQYF. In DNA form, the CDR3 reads TGTGCCAGCAGCCCTACCCTAGCGGGGGCCTTCGGAGGGACCCAGTACTTC.

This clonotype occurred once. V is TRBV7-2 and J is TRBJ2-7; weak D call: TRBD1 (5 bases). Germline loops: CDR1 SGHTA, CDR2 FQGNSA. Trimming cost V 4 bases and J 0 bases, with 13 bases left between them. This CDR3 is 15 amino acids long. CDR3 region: CASSSAGKSSYEQYF. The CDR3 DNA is TGTGCCAGCAGCTCAGCAGGGAAAAGCTCCTACGAGCAGTACTTC.

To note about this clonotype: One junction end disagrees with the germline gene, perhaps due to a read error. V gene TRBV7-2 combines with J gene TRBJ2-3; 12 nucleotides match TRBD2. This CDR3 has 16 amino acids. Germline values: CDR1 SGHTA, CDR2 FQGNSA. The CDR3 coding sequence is TGTGCCAGCAGCCCCCTAGCGGGGGGGAGCACAGGTACGCAGTATTTT. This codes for CASSPLAGGSTGTQYF. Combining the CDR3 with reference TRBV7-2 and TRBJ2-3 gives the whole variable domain GAGVSQSPSNKVTEKGKDVELRCDPISGHTALYWYRQSLGQGLEFLIYFQGNSAPDKSGLPSDRFSAERTGGSVSTLTIQRTQQEDSAVYLCASSPLAGGSTGTQYFGPGTRLTVL.

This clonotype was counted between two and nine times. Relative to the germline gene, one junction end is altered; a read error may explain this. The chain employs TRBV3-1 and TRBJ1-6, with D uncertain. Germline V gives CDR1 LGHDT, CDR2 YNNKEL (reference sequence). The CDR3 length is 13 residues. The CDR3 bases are TGTCCCAGCAGCCAAGACCAAGACTCTCCCCTCCACTTT. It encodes CPSSQDQDSPLHF. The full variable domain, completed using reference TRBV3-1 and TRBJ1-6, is DTAVSQTPKYLVTQMGNDKSIKCEQNLGHDTMYWYKQDSKKFLKIMFSYNNKELIINETVPNRFSPKSPDKAHLNLHINSLELGDSAVYFCPSSQDQDSPLHFGNGTRLTVT.

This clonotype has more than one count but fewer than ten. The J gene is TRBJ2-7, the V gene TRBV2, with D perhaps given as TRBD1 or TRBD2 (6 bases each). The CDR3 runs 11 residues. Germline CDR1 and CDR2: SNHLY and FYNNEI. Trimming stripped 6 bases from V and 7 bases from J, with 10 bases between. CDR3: CASSWGAEQYV. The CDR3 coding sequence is TGTGCCAGCAGCTGGGGGGCTGAGCAGTACGTC.

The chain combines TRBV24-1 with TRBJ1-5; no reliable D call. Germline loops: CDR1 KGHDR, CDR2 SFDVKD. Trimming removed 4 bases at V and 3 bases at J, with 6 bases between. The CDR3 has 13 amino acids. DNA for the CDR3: TGTGCCACCAGTGAAGGATTCAATCAGCCCCAGCATTTT. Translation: CATSEGFNQPQHF.

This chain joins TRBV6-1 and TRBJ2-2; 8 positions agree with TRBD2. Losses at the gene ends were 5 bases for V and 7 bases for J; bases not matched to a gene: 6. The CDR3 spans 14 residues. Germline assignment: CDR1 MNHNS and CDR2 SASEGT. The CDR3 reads CASSTTSEGGELFF. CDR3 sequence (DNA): TGTGCCAGCAGTACGACTAGCGAGGGCGGGGAGCTGTTTTTT.